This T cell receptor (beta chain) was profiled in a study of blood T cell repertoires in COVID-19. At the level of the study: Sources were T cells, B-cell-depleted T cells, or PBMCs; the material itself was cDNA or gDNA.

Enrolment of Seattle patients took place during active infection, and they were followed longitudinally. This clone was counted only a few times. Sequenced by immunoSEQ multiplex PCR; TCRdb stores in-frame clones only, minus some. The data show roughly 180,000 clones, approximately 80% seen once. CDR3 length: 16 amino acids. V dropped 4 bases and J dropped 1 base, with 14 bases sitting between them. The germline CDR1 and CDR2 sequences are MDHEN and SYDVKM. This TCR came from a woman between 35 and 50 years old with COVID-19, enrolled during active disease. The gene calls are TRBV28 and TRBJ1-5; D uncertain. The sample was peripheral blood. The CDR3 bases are TGTGCCAGCAGTTCCGGAGCGGATGGGAGCAATCAGCCCCAGCATTTT. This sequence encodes CASSSGADGSNQPQHF.